These 20 T cell receptor beta chains came from one sample sequenced in a study of blood T cell repertoires in COVID-19. The protocol was immunoSEQ multiplex PCR, while the TCRdb copy is restricted to in-frame clones and leaves out a portion. The sample yields 80,000 or so clones, about 87% seen once. Material: peripheral blood. The receptors were gathered from a human donor in a cohort sampled during active COVID-19.

This rearrangement joins TRBV15 to TRBJ1-3; TRBD1 matches 7 bases. The CDR3 contains 16 residues. Germline CDR1 is LNHNV and CDR2 is YYDKDF (reference sequence). Trimming cost V 4 bases and J 1 base; bases outside gene matches: 7. Written as DNA, the CDR3 is TGTGCCACCAGCAATAAACGACAGGGATCTGGAAACACCATATATTTT. Its translation: CATSNKRQGSGNTIYF.

This chain joins TRBV11-3 and TRBJ2-2, with D uncertain. The CDR3 has 14 amino acids. In germline, CDR1 is SGHNT, CDR2 YENEEA. Trimming stripped 5 bases from V and 5 bases from J, with 12 bases between. The CDR3 DNA reads TGTGCCAGCAGCCCCTCCGAGGTAACCGGGGAGCTGTTTTTT. Protein product: CASSPSEVTGELFF.

The chain has TRBV6-5 and TRBJ1-1; TRBD1 agrees at 7 bases. J lost 0 bases, V lost 6 bases, and 4 bases had no gene match. The CDR3 covers 14 residues. Looked up from germline, CDR1 is MNHEY and CDR2 is SVGAGI. The CDR3 DNA reads TGTGCCAGCAGAGGGGGCGTCTTGAACACTGAAGCTTTCTTT. It codes for CASRGGVLNTEAFF.

The CDR3 bases are TGTGCCAGCAGCTTAGGTCTTGTGGATACGCAGTATTTT. Translating it yields CASSLGLVDTQYF. The chain uses TRBV7-2 and TRBJ2-3; unclear D gene. Trimming took off 1 base at V and 6 bases at J, with 8 bases between the two ends. The CDR3 sequence is 13 residues long. Per germline, CDR1 SGHTA and CDR2 FQGNSA.

CDR3 nucleotide sequence: TGCAGTGCAAGTAGCGGGAGGGAAGCAGATACGCAGTATTTT. Its protein is CSASSGREADTQYF. The gene calls are TRBV20-1 and TRBJ2-3, with 11 bases lining up with TRBD2. V was pared by 6 bases and J by 4 bases, with 6 bases of the junction left unmatched. The germline gives CDR1 DFQATT, CDR2 SNEGSKA (reference sequence). This CDR3 contains 14 residues.

This rearrangement joins TRBV11-3 to TRBJ1-1; D is uncertain. The CDR3 spans 13 residues. CDR1 SGHNT and CDR2 YENEEA come from the germline V gene. Trimming stripped 2 bases from V and 3 bases from J, with 7 bases between. CDR3 DNA: TGTGCCAGCAGCTTATACGGAGACACTGAAGCTTTCTTT. It yields the protein CASSLYGDTEAFF.

This chain joins TRBV10-3 and TRBJ1-2; the match to TRBD1 covers 7 bases. With 9 bases clipped from V and 2 bases from J, the junction kept 9 bases outside the gene matches. The germline V gene has CDR1 ENHRY and CDR2 SYGVKD. The CDR3 extends over 14 amino acids. CDR3 DNA: TGTGCCATGAGTACAGGGGCCCAAAACTATGGCTACACCTTC. It translates to CAMSTGAQNYGYTF.

This clone is a singleton in its sample. The chain recombines TRBV5-1 with TRBJ1-6; 7 positions agree with TRBD1. Germline CDR1 reads SGHRS; CDR2 reads YFSETQ. The CDR3 covers 15 residues. V dropped 4 bases and J dropped 7; count of bases not matched to a gene: 8. DNA for the CDR3: TGCGCCAGCAGCAAAGACAGGGATTACAATTCACCCCTCCACTTT. This sequence encodes CASSKDRDYNSPLHF.

This clone was recorded only once. The chain joins TRBV3-1 (or the pseudogene TRBV3-2) to TRBJ1-5, with D perhaps TRBD1 (6 bases). Per germline, CDR1 LGHDT and CDR2 YNNKEL (reference sequence). V was cut by 4 bases and J by 3 bases, with 7 bases left in between. CDR3 length: 13 residues. CDR3 residues: CASSRDNNQPQHF. The CDR3 nucleotides read TGTGCCAGCAGCCGGGACAACAATCAGCCCCAGCATTTT.

This clone was detected once. This chain joins TRBV19 and TRBJ1-2; D not resolved. There are 13 residues in the CDR3. Trimming cost V 3 bases and J 2 bases, with 7 bases left between them. Germline CDR1 LNHDA, CDR2 SQIVND (reference sequence). In DNA, the CDR3 is TGTGCCAGTAGTATGGGAGGAAACTATGGCTACACCTTC. It encodes CASSMGGNYGYTF.

This clone was picked up one time. The chain recombines TRBV10-3 with TRBJ2-3, with D unresolved. V was cut by 8 bases and J by 6 bases, with 15 bases left in between. Germline values: CDR1 ENHRY, CDR2 SYGVKD. This CDR3 spans 13 amino acids. The CDR3 sequence: CAISQAPMDTQYF. CDR3 nucleotides: TGTGCCATCTCGCAGGCTCCTATGGATACGCAGTATTTT.

The chain has TRBV4-1 and TRBJ1-1; a possible D gene is TRBD1 (6 bases). The germline gives CDR1 MGHRA, CDR2 YSYEKL. V dropped 5 bases and J dropped 0 bases, with 13 bases sitting between them. CDR3 size: 15 residues. CDR3 DNA sequence: TGCGCCAGCAGCGCCCCAACAGGGATGAACACTGAAGCTTTCTTT. This codes for CASSAPTGMNTEAFF.

The chain joins TRBV29-1 to TRBJ2-7; 9 nucleotides line up with TRBD1. V shed 4 bases and J 4 bases; nucleotides not matched to a gene: 8. Germline V gene data show CDR1 as SQVTM and CDR2 as ANQGSEA. The CDR3 consists of 14 residues. Here the CDR3 reads CSVVKGQGYYEQYF. The CDR3 DNA reads as TGCAGCGTTGTTAAGGGACAGGGTTATTACGAGCAGTACTTC.

This clone was recorded only once. V and J are TRBV6-1 and TRBJ1-6, with 8 bases fitting TRBD1. The CDR3 has 16 residues. The V gene's germline CDR1 is MNHNS and CDR2 SASEGT. Germline trimming cut 2 bases from V and 9 bases from J; bases unmatched to any gene: 9. In nucleotides, the CDR3 is TGTGCCAGCAGTGAAATAGGGACAGGTCGGAGTTCACCCCTCCACTTT. It encodes CASSEIGTGRSSPLHF.

The rearrangement uses TRBV28 and TRBJ1-1, with no clear D. The CDR3 length is 11 residues. V was trimmed by 8 bases and J by 1 base, leaving 5 bases between them. CDR1 is MDHEN and CDR2 is SYDVKM in the germline V gene. CDR3 sequence (DNA): TGTGCCAGCGGAGAGAACACTGAAGCTTTCTTT. Its translation: CASGENTEAFF.

This clone showed up just once. The chain recombines TRBV6-5 with TRBJ2-7, with 9 nucleotides matching TRBD1. This CDR3 comprises 15 residues. V shed 6 bases, J shed 2 bases, and the junction held 8 bases outside the gene matches. Germline loops: CDR1 MNHEY, CDR2 SVGAGI. CDR3 region: CASRKQGAKAYEQYF. The CDR3 DNA follows: TGTGCCAGCAGGAAACAGGGGGCGAAAGCCTACGAGCAGTACTTC.

The genes are TRBV4-2 and TRBJ1-1; a possible D gene is TRBD1 (6 bases). Germline CDR1 LGHNA, CDR2 YNFKEQ. CDR3 length: 14 residues. V lost 4 bases and J lost 1, with 10 bases in between. CDR3: CASSPLTGNTEAFF. The CDR3, as DNA: TGTGCCAGCAGCCCCCTGACAGGGAACACTGAAGCTTTCTTT.

This clone was detected once. The rearrangement links TRBV6-4 to TRBJ1-2; maybe TRBD1 (6 bases). The CDR3 runs to 15 residues. Deletions cut 3 bases from V and 7 bases from J, with 18 bases between. CDR1 and CDR2 from the germline V gene are MRHNA and SNTAGT. The CDR3 loop reads CASSEQGQSGSGYTF. The CDR3 bases are TGTGCCAGCAGTGAACAGGGTCAGTCGGGTAGTGGCTACACCTTC.

This rearrangement joins TRBV13 to TRBJ2-1; 10 nucleotides line up with TRBD1. The CDR3 is made up of 22 amino acids. CDR1 and CDR2 (germline): PRHDT, FYEKMQ (reference sequence). The V and J ends lost 4 bases and 2 bases, in that order; junction bases with no gene match: 23. The CDR3: CASSSPNYPGQGSWGTYNEQFF. The CDR3 nucleotides read TGTGCCAGCAGCTCCCCAAACTACCCGGGACAGGGGAGTTGGGGCACCTACAATGAGCAGTTCTTC. The variable domain in full, with the rest retrieved from reference TRBV13 and TRBJ2-1, is AAGVIQSPRHLIKEKRETATLKCYPIPRHDTVYWYQQGPGQDPQFLISFYEKMQSDKGSIPDRFSAQQFSDYHSELNMSSLELGDSALYFCASSSPNYPGQGSWGTYNEQFFGPGTRLTVL.

This rearrangement joins TRBV5-1 to TRBJ2-2; 7 nucleotides align to TRBD2. Trimming at V came to 0 bases and at J to 9 bases, leaving 11 bases not matched to a gene. The germline V gene encodes CDR1 SGHRS and CDR2 YFSETQ. The length of the CDR3 is 16 residues. The CDR3 loop reads CASSLVGTTTVRELFF. In DNA, the CDR3 is TGCGCCAGCAGCTTGGTAGGGACTACTACTGTGCGGGAGCTGTTTTTT.